Shown below are 10 T cell receptor beta chains from a single sample sequenced in a study of T cells in Graves' hyperthyroidism and ophthalmopathy. Amplification targeted TCR beta CDR3 regions from RNA transcripts. When the TCR CDR3 underwent first-round RT-PCR, the HTBI primer set was used. Each CDR3 protein is one row after TCRdb ran MiXCR on the multiplex PCR reads. The sample shows fewer than 350,000 distinct CDR3 sequences, 15% to 20% of them seen only once. Material: blood. These receptors were collected from a middle-aged man with Graves' ophthalmopathy.

The rearrangement joins TRBV2 to TRBJ2-7; perhaps TRBD1 as D (6 bases). Germline values: CDR1 SNHLY, CDR2 FYNNEI. The CDR3 spans 16 residues. V was cut by 2 bases and J by 5 bases, with 19 bases left in between. This chain's CDR3 is CASSESPNRELHEQYF. The CDR3 DNA follows: TGTGCCAGCAGTGAATCCCCCAACAGGGAGCTCCACGAGCAGTACTTC. Full variable domain (rest looked up from reference TRBV2 and TRBJ2-7): EPEVTQTPSHQVTQMGQEVILRCVPISNHLYFYWYRQILGQKVEFLVSFYNNEISEKSEIFDDQFSVERPDGSNFTLKIRSTKLEDSAMYFCASSESPNRELHEQYFGPGTRLTVT.

This clonotype was recorded at least ten times. The CDR3 region is CSARDASGGLNNSPLHF. The CDR3 DNA is TGCAGTGCTAGAGATGCATCTGGGGGGTTGAACAATTCACCCCTCCACTTT. The rearrangement uses TRBV20-1 and TRBJ1-6; the D gene is possibly TRBD1 (5 bases). The CDR3 totals 17 residues. The V gene lost 0 bases and the J gene lost 7 bases, with 19 bases spanning the gap. Germline assignment: CDR1 DFQATT and CDR2 SNEGSKA (reference sequence).

This clonotype was detected many times. This sequence joins TRBV20-1 and TRBJ2-5; D is ambiguous. CDR1 is DFQATT, CDR2 SNEGSKA, per germline (reference sequence). Trimming shortened V by 6 bases and J by 0 bases, and 8 bases separated the two germline ends. The CDR3 runs to 12 residues. The CDR3: CSAPRNQETQYF. CDR3 nucleotide sequence: TGCAGTGCCCCAAGGAACCAAGAGACCCAGTACTTC.

This clonotype was seen at least ten times. CDR3: CASISDREDAYEQYF. CDR3 DNA: TGTGCCAGCATTTCGGACAGGGAGGATGCCTACGAGCAGTACTTC. This chain joins TRBV28 and TRBJ2-7; TRBD1 matches 8 bases. The CDR3 runs 15 residues. The germline V gene encodes CDR1 MDHEN and CDR2 SYDVKM. Trimming cost V 7 bases and J 2 bases; bases outside gene matches: 10.

The table lists this clonotype with a few counts. V and J are TRBV6-1 and TRBJ2-2; 8 nucleotides align to TRBD2. The CDR3 covers 15 residues. The trim removed 6 bases at V and 1 base at J, leaving 4 bases unmatched. In germline, CDR1 is MNHNS, CDR2 SASEGT. CDR3 sequence: CASSISGKNTGELFF. The CDR3 region has the DNA TGTGCCAGCAGCATTAGCGGGAAGAACACCGGGGAGCTGTTTTTT.

This clonotype has only a few counts. The chain carries TRBV19 and TRBJ1-6; D uncertain. V lost 6 bases, J lost 10 bases, and 13 bases lay in between. Germline V gene lookup returns CDR1 LNHDA and CDR2 SQIVND (reference sequence). The CDR3 is 13 residues long. The CDR3 DNA sequence: TGTGCCAGTAGAGCCTCGCAGGTCTCACCCCTCCACTTT. Protein sequence: CASRASQVSPLHF.

This clonotype was picked up a small number of times. The CDR3, as DNA: TGTGCCAGTAGCCTCAGGGGGACAGGCTCTGGAAACACCATATATTTT. Translation: CASSLRGTGSGNTIYF. The chain joins TRBV19 to TRBJ1-3; the match to TRBD1 covers 8 bases. This CDR3 is 16 amino acids long. V shed 6 bases and J 0 bases; nucleotides not matched to a gene: 7. Looked up from germline, CDR1 is LNHDA and CDR2 is SQIVND (reference sequence).

The rearrangement joins TRBV12-3 or TRBV12-4 to TRBJ1-5, with D hard to call. The CDR3 sequence is 10 residues long. V shed 10 bases and J shed 2 bases, with 3 bases lying between them. CDR3 nucleotide sequence: TGTGCCACGGGCAATCAGCCCCAGCATTTT. Its protein is CATGNQPQHF.

This chain joins TRBV5-1 and TRBJ1-1; D is uncertain. Deletions cut 5 bases from V and 8 bases from J, with 16 bases between. The CDR3 sequence is 13 residues long. CDR1 and CDR2 (germline): SGHRS, YFSETQ. DNA of the CDR3: TGCGCCAGCAGGGAGGGCAGGTCTTTCGAAGCTTTCTTT. Encoded protein: CASREGRSFEAFF. Complete variable domain (other parts from reference TRBV5-1 and TRBJ1-1): KAGVTQTPRYLIKTRGQQVTLSCSPISGHRSVSWYQQTPGQGLQFLFEYFSETQRNKGNFPGRFSGRQFSNSRSEMNVSTLELGDSALYLCASREGRSFEAFFGQGTRLTVV.

This rearrangement joins TRBV9 to TRBJ2-1; D may be TRBD2 (5 bases). There are 15 residues in the CDR3. The V gene lost 0 bases and the J gene lost 6 bases, with 13 bases spanning the gap. Germline CDR1 and CDR2: SGDLS and YYNGEE. The CDR3 coding sequence is TGTGCCAGCAGCGTAGGTGGGAGAGGCGGCAATGAGCAGTTCTTC. This gives the protein CASSVGGRGGNEQFF. The entire variable domain, with the rest obtained from reference TRBV9 and TRBJ2-1, is as follows: DSGVTQTPKHLITATGQRVTLRCSPRSGDLSVYWYQQSLDQGLQFLIQYYNGEERAKGNILERFSAQQFPDLHSELNLSSLELGDSALYFCASSVGGRGGNEQFFGPGTRLTVL.